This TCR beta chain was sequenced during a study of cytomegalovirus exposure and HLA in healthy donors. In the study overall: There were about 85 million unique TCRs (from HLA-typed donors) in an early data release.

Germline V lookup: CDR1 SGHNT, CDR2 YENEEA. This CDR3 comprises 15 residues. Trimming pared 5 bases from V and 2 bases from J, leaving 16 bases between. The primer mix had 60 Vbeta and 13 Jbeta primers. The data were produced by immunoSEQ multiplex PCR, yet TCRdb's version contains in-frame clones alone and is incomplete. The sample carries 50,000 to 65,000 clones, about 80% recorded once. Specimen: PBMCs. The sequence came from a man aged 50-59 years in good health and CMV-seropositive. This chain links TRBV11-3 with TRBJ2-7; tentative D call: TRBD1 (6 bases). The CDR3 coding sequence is TGTGCCAGCAGCAAGAGACAGGAGTACCCCTACGAGCAGTACTTC. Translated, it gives CASSKRQEYPYEQYF.